A single sample gave rise to the 5 T cell receptor beta chains below, sequenced in a study of blood T cells in healthy people across ages. A second PCR of roughly 7 to 11 cycles used a sample-barcoded 5' primer and a J-beta primer mix. TCRdb recomputed calls from the 5' RACE reads with MiXCR, one row per CDR3 protein. The sample holds about 680,000 distinct CDR3 sequences, roughly 49% seen once. The material sequenced was blood. The receptors come from a woman in her sixties or seventies in good health.

The rearrangement joins TRBV6-5 to TRBJ2-6; D remains unclear. The CDR3 is made up of 14 amino acids. Trimming removed 5 bases from V and 2 bases from J, with 7 bases in between. The germline gives CDR1 MNHEY, CDR2 SVGAGI. The CDR3 spells CASSHVAGANVLTF. DNA for the CDR3: TGTGCCAGCAGTCATGTGGCTGGGGCCAACGTCCTGACTTTC.

Points on this clonotype: A junction end diverges from the germline sequence, so it may reflect a read error. V and J are TRBV7-2 and TRBJ2-5; 7 nucleotides line up with TRBD2. CDR3 length equals 17 residues. Germline loops: CDR1 SGHTA, CDR2 FQGNSA. CDR3 residues: CASSSGRQRTRQEIQYF. The CDR3 DNA reads as TGTGCCAGCAGCTCCGGCCGGCAAAGGACTAGACAAGAGATCCAGTACTTC.

V usage is TRBV6-2 or TRBV6-3 and J usage is TRBJ2-7; D possibly uses TRBD1 or TRBD2 (5 bases each). This CDR3 has 11 residues. The V gene's germline CDR1 is MNHEY and CDR2 SVGEGT. V was pared by 2 bases and J by 10 bases, with 9 bases between. The CDR3 spells CASSYGGSQYF. CDR3 in DNA: TGTGCCAGCAGTTACGGGGGATCTCAGTACTTC.

The chain combines TRBV3-1 with TRBJ2-7; no definite D call. Germline CDR1 LGHDT, CDR2 YNNKEL (reference sequence). The CDR3 extends over 14 amino acids. Trimming removed 0 bases at V and 3 bases at J, with 9 bases between. CDR3 in DNA: TGTGCCAGCAGCCAAGAGACAATCCACTACGAGCAGTACTTC. This codes for CASSQETIHYEQYF.

V usage is TRBV29-1 and J usage is TRBJ2-3; D gene uncertain. From germline, CDR1 is SQVTM and CDR2 ANQGSEA. Deletions cut 1 base from V and 5 bases from J, with 7 bases between. This CDR3 region has 12 residues. CDR3 DNA: TGCAGCGTTGAAGTAGCAGGAGATACGCAGTATTTT. It yields the protein CSVEVAGDTQYF.